This TCR beta chain is drawn from a study of Ad26.COV2.S vaccination and SARS-CoV-2 variants. Whole-study results and caveats: Whether participants received vaccine or placebo, their non-spike TCR breadth was similar. Reportedly, after vaccination the spike-specific CD8+ and CD4+ T cell responses displayed substantial breadth.

TCRdb's copy holds only in-frame clones and misses some; the assay was immunoSEQ multiplex PCR. The table shows 200,000 to 250,000 clones, with roughly 88% occurring only once. The CDR3 covers 16 residues. V shed 3 bases and J shed 4 bases, with 15 bases lying between them. Per germline, CDR1 MNHEY and CDR2 SMNVEV (reference sequence). The treatment here: over 15 received Ad26.COV2.S at low or high dose, single or two shots; about 5 received placebo; per-sample allocation not given. Day 63 after the first injection of vaccine or placebo was the sampling time. This clone appeared once. Its antigen is unidentified.

The sequence came from a person aged 18 to 65 who received the Ad26.COV2.S COVID-19 vaccine or a placebo. The chain joins TRBV27 to TRBJ1-4; D is undetermined. This material consisted of peripheral blood, taken in a trial of Ad26.COV2.S vaccine versus placebo. The CDR3 DNA is TGTGCCAGCAGTTTCCCAGAGGACTGGGTTAATGAAAAACTGTTTTTT. Translating it yields CASSFPEDWVNEKLFF.